This T cell receptor beta chain was identified during a study of shared clonotypes between healthy human individuals. The split of CD4+ cells yielded CD45RA+ naive and CD45RA-negative memory subsets. The study's findings and limits: Only a few donors were included, so the genetic and exposure-history diversity represented was limited.

A deep-level run was used for the assay. Assay used: immunoSEQ multiplex PCR; TCRdb lists only in-frame clones, some missing. The table lists over a million clones, approximately 78% of them singletons. Worth noting for this clone: As yet, its antigen is unknown.

The TCR sequence derives from a man younger than 30 in good health. Some clones in this sample may be carry-over from other donors' samples. Sequenced sample: memory CD4+ T cells from PBMCs. The subset was: CD45RA-negative fraction.

The CDR3 loop reads CSVEDNRGAEQYF. DNA for the CDR3: TGCAGCGTTGAAGATAACAGGGGAGCCGAGCAGTACTTC. The chain uses TRBV29-1 and TRBJ2-7; 7 nucleotides agree with TRBD1. Germline V lookup: CDR1 SQVTM, CDR2 ANQGSEA. The CDR3 totals 13 residues. Trimming removed 0 bases from V and 6 bases from J; junction bases left unmatched: 5.